This record looks at one T cell receptor (beta chain) sequence and its context. Its specificity is not known. The CDR3 sequence is 13 residues long. Germline V gene data show CDR1 as SNHLY and CDR2 as FYNNEI. The use of a sample-barcoded 5' primer and a J-beta primer mix characterized a second PCR of about 6 to 12 cycles. MiXCR, applied by TCRdb to the 5' RACE reads, yields one record per CDR3 protein. The sample lists 1,500,000 or so distinct CDR3 sequences; roughly 60% were seen once. The data belong to a study of blood T cells in healthy people across ages. Study results and caveats: Long-lived donors had more naive CD4+ cells and higher diversity than aged donors.

V is TRBV2 and J is TRBJ2-4; no definite D call. The tail of the sequence fits TRBJ2-7 better, so the J call may be wrong. Sequencing was carried out using blood. The clonotype originates from a young man in good health. CDR3 in DNA: TGTGCCAGCAGTTCCGGGTCCAGAGGCGAGCAGTACTTC. Residues: CASSSGSRGEQYF.